The 27 T cell receptor beta chains reported below all come from one sample, sequenced in a study of blood T cell repertoires in COVID-19. Here immunoSEQ multiplex PCR was the method, and the copy in TCRdb shows in-frame clones only, minus some. The sample consists of 250,000 or so clones, approximately 89% of them appearing once. Material for sequencing was PBMCs or T cells enriched from blood (not recorded which). The receptors stem from a woman aged 40 to 49 who had been exposed to COVID-19.

V usage is TRBV24-1 and J usage is TRBJ2-3; 7 positions agree with TRBD1. The CDR3 length is 15 residues. CDR1 is KGHDR, CDR2 SFDVKD, per germline. The trim removed 4 bases at V and 5 bases at J, leaving 8 bases unmatched. The CDR3 DNA reads TGTGCCACCAGTGACTCTAGACAGGGAAGAGATACGCAGTATTTT. The encoded protein is CATSDSRQGRDTQYF.

The chain has TRBV7-2 and TRBJ1-2, with D unresolved. The CDR3 is made up of 15 amino acids. CDR1 and CDR2 (germline): SGHTA, FQGNSA. V dropped 0 bases and J dropped 3 bases, with 11 bases sitting between them. CDR3 DNA: TGTGCCAGCAGCTTAGCATCCGACACTTACTATGGCTACACCTTC. It translates to CASSLASDTYYGYTF.

The J gene is TRBJ1-5, the V gene TRBV24-1, with 10 nucleotides matching TRBD1. Per germline, CDR1 KGHDR and CDR2 SFDVKD. The trim removed 3 bases at V and 4 bases at J, leaving 2 bases unmatched. CDR3 length: 15 amino acids. CDR3 protein: CATSDAGQGNQPQHF. In DNA form, the CDR3 reads TGTGCCACCAGTGATGCGGGACAGGGGAATCAGCCCCAGCATTTT.

This chain connects TRBV5-4 to TRBJ2-5; no reliable D call. V was trimmed by 0 bases and J by 2 bases, leaving 8 bases between them. Germline CDR1 and CDR2: SGHNT and YYREEE (reference sequence). This CDR3 has 14 residues. The CDR3, as DNA: TGTGCCAGCAGCTTGGGTATCAGACAAGAGACCCAGTACTTC. Protein product: CASSLGIRQETQYF.

The chain's CDR3 is CASSYEGSGRNEQFF. The CDR3 region has the DNA TGTGCCAGCAGTTACGAGGGTAGCGGGAGAAATGAGCAGTTCTTC. The J gene is TRBJ2-1, the V gene TRBV6-5; 9 bases map to TRBD2. J was trimmed by 7 bases and V by 2 bases; bases with no gene match: 6. The CDR3 length is 15 residues. The germline CDR1 and CDR2 sequences are MNHEY and SVGAGI.

V gene TRBV7-3 combines with J gene TRBJ2-1, with 9 bases fitting TRBD2. V lost 1 base to trimming and J lost 6 bases; unmatched junction nucleotides: 7. The CDR3 runs 16 residues. CDR1 and CDR2 (germline): SGHTA, FQGTGA. This CDR3 reads CASSLRPGLAVNEQFF. Here the CDR3 DNA reads TGTGCCAGCAGCTTAAGACCGGGACTAGCAGTCAATGAGCAGTTCTTC.

The V gene is TRBV10-3, the J gene TRBJ1-2; D may be TRBD1 (5 bases). The V gene lost 2 bases and the J gene lost 5 bases, with 9 bases spanning the gap. Germline assignment: CDR1 ENHRY and CDR2 SYGVKD. The CDR3 sequence is 13 residues long. The CDR3 nucleotides read TGTGCCATCAGTGAGAGGGGTGGGTATGGCTACACCTTC. Protein product: CAISERGGYGYTF.

This clone occurred a few times. The chain recombines TRBV19 with TRBJ1-2, with 10 bases identical to TRBD1. J was trimmed by 7 bases and V by 5 bases; bases with no gene match: 4. The CDR3 length is 13 residues. CDR1 is LNHDA and CDR2 is SQIVND in the germline V gene (reference sequence). CDR3 sequence (DNA): TGTGCCAGTAGTGACAGGGGGCGGAGTGGCTACACCTTC. Protein: CASSDRGRSGYTF.

This chain connects TRBV19 to TRBJ2-5; 11 bases agree with TRBD1. The CDR3 spans 14 residues. CDR1 LNHDA and CDR2 SQIVND come from the germline V gene (reference sequence). The junction had 5 bases not matched to a gene; V was cut back by 5 bases and J by 6 bases. CDR3 in amino acids: CASSGGTGGKTQYF. CDR3 coding DNA: TGTGCCAGTAGTGGGGGGACAGGGGGAAAGACCCAGTACTTC.

The J gene is TRBJ1-6, the V gene TRBV7-9; weak D call: TRBD1 (6 bases). Trimming shortened V by 5 bases and J by 8 bases, and 16 bases separated the two germline ends. This CDR3 region has 15 residues. Germline CDR1 is SEHNR and CDR2 is FQNEAQ (reference sequence). The CDR3 region has the DNA TGTGCCAGCAGCATCGGGAGGACAGTGGATTCACCCCTCCACTTT. It is translated as CASSIGRTVDSPLHF. Together with reference TRBV7-9 and TRBJ1-6, the CDR3 gives the full variable domain: DTGVSQNPRHKITKRGQNVTFRCDPISEHNRLYWYRQTLGQGPEFLTYFQNEAQLEKSRLLSDRFSAERPKGSFSTLEIQRTEQGDSAMYLCASSIGRTVDSPLHFGNGTRLTVT.

CDR3 DNA: TGTGCCAGCTCACCTCCAGGGATTAGAAACACCATATATTTT. Translation: CASSPPGIRNTIYF. The chain employs TRBV18 and TRBJ1-3, with D possibly matching TRBD1 (5 bases). CDR1 is KGHSH and CDR2 is LQKENI in the germline V gene. V gave up 3 bases and J gave up 5 bases, with 11 bases separating them. The CDR3 runs 14 residues.

The chain combines TRBV30 with TRBJ2-1; D uncertain. The CDR3 extends over 13 amino acids. V lost 4 bases and J 5 bases, leaving 12 bases between the germline ends. From germline, CDR1 is GTSNPN and CDR2 SVGIG (reference sequence). CDR3 coding DNA: TGTGCCTGGAAACGAGGTGGTGACAATGAGCAGTTCTTC. Protein: CAWKRGGDNEQFF. Full variable domain (remainder filled in from reference TRBV30 and TRBJ2-1): SQTIHQWPATLVQPVGSPLSLECTVEGTSNPNLYWYRQAAGRGLQLLFYSVGIGQISSEVPQNLSASRPQDRQFILSSKKLLLSDSGFYLCAWKRGGDNEQFFGPGTRLTVL.

The V call is TRBV27, the J call TRBJ2-7; D possibly corresponds to TRBD1 (6 bases). This CDR3 has 13 residues. V shed 6 bases and J shed 6 bases, with 15 bases lying between them. Per germline, CDR1 MNHEY and CDR2 SMNVEV (reference sequence). CDR3 residues: CASRNQGTLEQYV. CDR3 nucleotides: TGTGCCAGCAGGAATCAGGGGACGCTCGAGCAGTACGTC.

The rearrangement joins TRBV28 to TRBJ2-7; D is unclear. V shed 5 bases and J shed 2 bases, with 7 bases lying between them. The CDR3 totals 12 residues. The germline V gene has CDR1 MDHEN and CDR2 SYDVKM. CDR3 nucleotide sequence: TGTGCCAGCAGTCTACGTACCTACGAGCAGTACTTC. Translation: CASSLRTYEQYF.

The J gene is TRBJ1-5, the V gene TRBV28; D gene unclear. This CDR3 region has 14 residues. The ends were cut back, 2 bases at V and 5 bases at J, with 10 bases in the middle. Germline values: CDR1 MDHEN, CDR2 SYDVKM. The CDR3, as DNA: TGTGCCAGCAGTTTAATGGCCGTTTATCAGCCCCAGCATTTT. The encoded protein is CASSLMAVYQPQHF.

CDR3 amino acids: CASSPTPTGLNEKLFF. The CDR3 DNA is TGTGCCAGCAGCCCTACTCCGACAGGGCTTAATGAAAAACTGTTTTTT. This chain uses TRBV9 with TRBJ1-4, with 7 bases identical to TRBD1. Trimming cost V 4 bases and J 4 bases; bases outside gene matches: 10. CDR1 is SGDLS, CDR2 YYNGEE, per germline. The CDR3 sequence is 16 residues long.

The chain joins TRBV19 to TRBJ1-2; 9 bases agree with TRBD1. J was trimmed by 3 bases and V by 9 bases; bases with no gene match: 14. Germline values: CDR1 LNHDA, CDR2 SQIVND (reference sequence). The CDR3 sequence is 16 residues long. The CDR3 reads CASYRDRVSSHYGYTF. The DNA for the CDR3 is TGTGCCAGCTATCGGGACAGGGTTTCGTCCCACTATGGCTACACCTTC.

The chain is built from TRBV5-1 and TRBJ1-2, with 8 bases matching TRBD1. The V gene's germline CDR1 is SGHRS and CDR2 YFSETQ. This CDR3 has 13 amino acids. J gave up 4 bases and V 5 bases, and 4 bases lay outside the gene matches. For the CDR3, the DNA is TGCGCCAGCAGACGGGACAGGTCCTATGGCTACACCTTC. Translating it yields CASRRDRSYGYTF.

The rearrangement joins TRBV12-3 or TRBV12-4 to TRBJ1-5, with D hard to call. The CDR3 extends over 13 amino acids. Trimming removed 6 bases at V and 6 bases at J, with 12 bases between. As DNA, the CDR3 is TGTGCCAGCAGCATTACAAGGAGTCAGCCCCAGCATTTT. Translation: CASSITRSQPQHF.

The chain links TRBV7-9 to TRBJ1-6, with 7 bases aligning to TRBD1. Per the germline V gene, CDR1 is SEHNR and CDR2 is FQNEAQ (reference sequence). CDR3 size: 14 residues. V trimming: 3 bases; J trimming: 9 bases; junction bases outside the gene matches: 5. The CDR3 loop reads CASSLTGSASPLHF. The CDR3 region has the DNA TGTGCCAGCAGCTTGACAGGGTCGGCTTCACCCCTCCACTTT.

This sequence joins TRBV6-6 and TRBJ1-2, with 11 bases fitting TRBD1. Germline V CDR1 and CDR2: MNHNY, SVGAGI (reference sequence). Trimming at V came to 4 bases and at J to 8 bases, leaving 6 bases not matched to a gene. The CDR3 extends over 14 amino acids. The CDR3 here is CASSFGQGARGYTF. CDR3 bases: TGTGCCAGCAGTTTCGGACAGGGGGCAAGAGGCTACACCTTC.

This clone showed up just a few times. The chain is built from TRBV7-3 and TRBJ2-1, with D maybe TRBD2 (5 bases). Germline loops: CDR1 SGHTA, CDR2 FQGTGA. There are 16 residues in the CDR3. V was pared by 0 bases and J by 0 bases, with 9 bases between. CDR3 region: CASSLTTGVSYNEQFF. The CDR3 nucleotides are TGTGCCAGCAGCTTAACGACCGGGGTCTCCTACAATGAGCAGTTCTTC. Based on the CDR3 plus reference TRBV7-3 and TRBJ2-1, the full variable domain is GAGVSQTPSNKVTEKGKYVELRCDPISGHTALYWYRQSLGQGPEFLIYFQGTGAADDSGLPNDRFFAVRPEGSVSTLKIQRTERGDSAVYLCASSLTTGVSYNEQFFGPGTRLTVL.

This clone was counted a single time. The rearrangement joins TRBV4-3 to TRBJ1-1; 7 bases align to TRBD1. Trimming took 0 bases from V and 10 from J; bases not matched to a gene: 5. Germline V lookup: CDR1 LGHNA, CDR2 YSLEER. The CDR3 extends over 13 amino acids. CDR3 nucleotide sequence: TGCGCCAGCAGCCAAGATCTGGCAGGGGGAGCTTTCTTT. It translates to CASSQDLAGGAFF.

This chain uses TRBV27 with TRBJ2-7; 9 bases align to TRBD2. This CDR3 is 13 amino acids long. Germline CDR1 reads MNHEY; CDR2 reads SMNVEV (reference sequence). V shed 6 bases and J 13 bases; nucleotides not matched to a gene: 13. CDR3 region: CASRTHSGGPCYF. CDR3 in DNA: TGTGCCAGCAGAACACATAGCGGGGGCCCATGTTACTTC.

V gene TRBV19 combines with J gene TRBJ1-2; a possible D gene is TRBD1 (6 bases). The CDR3 consists of 14 residues. Germline V gene lookup returns CDR1 LNHDA and CDR2 SQIVND (reference sequence). The V gene lost 2 bases and the J gene lost 2 bases, with 9 bases spanning the gap. The CDR3 sequence: CASSIRQENYGYTF. CDR3 coding DNA: TGTGCCAGTAGTATACGACAGGAAAACTATGGCTACACCTTC.

Of note for this clone: An end of the junction differs from the germline gene, which may be a read error. The rearrangement uses TRBV5-1 and TRBJ2-1, with 7 bases that match TRBD2. There are 15 residues in the CDR3. CDR1 SGHRS and CDR2 YFSETQ come from the germline V gene. The CDR3 DNA sequence: TGTGCCAGCAGCCGCGAGGCCCGCGGGGGTTCCCAGCAGTTCTTC. It translates to CASSREARGGSQQFF.

The chain uses TRBV5-1 and TRBJ1-6; 10 bases are shared with TRBD1. Looked up from germline, CDR1 is SGHRS and CDR2 is YFSETQ. J gave up 8 bases and V 5 bases, and 4 bases lay outside the gene matches. The CDR3 has 14 amino acids. The CDR3 sequence: CASSPGTGDSPLHF. The CDR3 DNA reads as TGCGCCAGCAGTCCCGGGACAGGGGATTCACCCCTCCACTTT.